This TCR beta chain appears in the sequencing data of a study of vaccination and CD4 T cells after COVID-19. This CDR3 comprises 16 residues. J lost 6 bases, V lost 5 bases, and 12 bases had no gene match. Germline lookup yields CDR1 SGHNT and CDR2 YENEEA. Treatment given: approximately 9-day PBMC culture with coronavirus spike peptide pools or control peptides (ViraFEST assay). Details on this clonotype: No antigen is known for it.

Sequencing of DNA taken from cultured CD4+ T cells relied on the Oncomine TCR Beta short-read assay. MiXCR was run by TCRdb on the PCR reads, yielding one entry per CDR3 protein. This sample has some 16,000 distinct CDR3 sequences, with about two fifths found just once. This sample comprised CD4+ T cells from blood, cultured in vitro, obtained after SARS-CoV-2 vaccination. J is TRBJ2-3 and V is TRBV11-3; 9 bases align to TRBD2. This TCR was recovered from a human donor who had recovered from COVID-19. This CDR3 reads CASSLGRREGLDTQYF. As DNA, the CDR3 is TGTGCCAGCAGCCTAGGGCGGCGGGAGGGCCTGGATACGCAGTATTTT.